The rows below give T cell receptor beta chains drawn from one sample of a study of blood T cells in healthy people across ages. One entry per CDR3 protein results from TCRdb running MiXCR on the 5' RACE reads. The sample holds approximately 730,000 distinct CDR3 sequences, roughly 44% seen once. Specimen: blood. These TCRs come from an older woman in good health. The CDR3 runs from the conserved cysteine through the conserved F or W. A D gene is named only where the DNA matches it firmly. Clone size, where shown, is once, few, many, or a class for clones that have expanded.

TRBJ2-1 | TRBD2 | TRBV3-1 | . | TGTGCCAGCAGCCAAGCTCCCGGGACTAGCGGTAGCTCCTACAATGAGCAGTTCTTC | CASSQAPGTSGSSYNEQFF
TRBJ2-1 | . | TRBV5-1 | few | TGCGCCAGCAGCTTTACGGTCTCCACCTATAATGAGCAGTTCTTC | CASSFTVSTYNEQFF
TRBJ2-1 | TRBD2 | TRBV5-5 | . | TGTGCCAGCAGCTTACACTCCACTAGCGGGAGTAACCCCTACAATGAGCAGTTCTTC | CASSLHSTSGSNPYNEQFF
TRBJ2-3 | . | TRBV6-5 | . | TGTGCCAGCAGTCACAGGACCAGTTCGGATACGCAGTATTTT | CASSHRTSSDTQYF
TRBJ2-1 | . | TRBV20-1 | . | TGCAGTGCTAGAGGTTCCAGGGCAGGGGCACTCAATGAGCAGTTCTTC | CSARGSRAGALNEQFF
TRBJ2-3 | . | TRBV6-2/TRBV6-3 | . | TGTGCCACCCAAATGGCGAGAACAGATACGCAGTATTTT | CATQMARTDTQYF
TRBJ2-7 | . | TRBV21-1 | few | TGTGCCAGTTCACTAATTGCCAGGGATTACGAGCAGTACTTC | CASSLIARDYEQYF
TRBJ1-6 | TRBD1 | TRBV15 | . | TGTGCCACCAGCAGAGATGGACAGGGTAGTTCACCCCTCCACTTT | CATSRDGQGSSPLHF
TRBJ2-1 | . | TRBV3-1 | many | TGTGCCAGCAGCCAAGTGGAGGCCTACAATGAGCAGTTCTTC | CASSQVEAYNEQFF
TRBJ2-5 | TRBD1 | TRBV9 | . | TGTGCCAGCAGCGTAGCACAGGGGGAGCAGTACTTC | CASSVAQGEQYF
TRBJ2-7 | . | TRBV4-3 | few | TGCGCCAGCAGCCAAGATCTCGGCAGGGTATCCGAGCAGTACTTC | CASSQDLGRVSEQYF
TRBJ2-1 | TRBD2 | TRBV4-3 | . | TGCGCCAGCAGCCGACATAGCGTGGGGGGGAGCAATGAGCGGTTCTTC | CASSRHSVGGSNERFF
TRBJ2-5 | TRBD1 | TRBV7-9 | . | TGTGCCAGCAGCCACCGGGACAGGACTCAAGAGACCCAGTACTTC | CASSHRDRTQETQYF
TRBJ2-3 | . | TRBV7-2 | . | TGTGCCAGCAGCTTAAATACTGGGGGCGGAAGCACAGATACGCAGTATTTT | CASSLNTGGGSTDTQYF
TRBJ1-1 | . | TRBV29-1 | . | TGCAGCGTTGAAAGGCAGGGAGGGGAAGAAGCTTTCTTT | CSVERQGGEEAFF
TRBJ2-5 | TRBD1 | TRBV20-1 | . | TGCAGTGCTCCGAAACAGGGGGGCTGGGAGACCCAGTACTTC | CSAPKQGGWETQYF
TRBJ1-4 | . | TRBV9 | few | TGTGCCAGCAGCGCGGCGGGGGACTCCCAGGGTGAAAAACTGTTTTTT | CASSAAGDSQGEKLFF
TRBJ2-7 | TRBD1 | TRBV7-2 | . | TGTGCCAGCAGCTTCCGCAGGACAGGGGCCTACGAGCAGTACTTC | CASSFRRTGAYEQYF
TRBJ2-7 | . | TRBV2 | few | TGTGCCAGCAAGGAGGGCCCCTCCTACGAGCAGTACTTC | CASKEGPSYEQYF
TRBJ2-5 | TRBD1 | TRBV4-2 | . | TGTGCCAGCAGCCAGGGGGACAGTCAAGAGACCCAGAACTTC | CASSQGDSQETQNF
TRBJ1-1 | TRBD1 | TRBV3-1 | . | TGTGCCAGCAGCCAAGCCGACAGGGGCACTGAAGCTTTCTTT | CASSQADRGTEAFF
TRBJ1-4 | TRBD1 | TRBV7-9 | . | TGTGCCGGCACCAGGGGGGCCAGTGAAAAACTGTTTTTT | CAGTRGASEKLFF
TRBJ2-1 | TRBD2 | TRBV10-3 | . | TGTGCCATCAGTGAATTACTAGCGGGGACGGGAATGTTGGAGCAGTTCTTC | CAISELLAGTGMLEQFF